A single sample is the source of the 22 T cell receptor beta chains below, sequenced in a study of follicular helper T cells after annual influenza vaccination. The time point is: 2014-2015 season, 7 days after vaccination. Assay used: immunoSEQ multiplex PCR; TCRdb lists only in-frame clones, some missing. Found here are about 15,000 clones, approximately 88% of them singletons; the top ten hold roughly 1.3%. The sequencing used CXCR5+ CD38- circulating T follicular helper cells from blood, collected 7 days after influenza vaccination. Specified subset: circulating Tfh, non-naive CD4+CXCR5+PD-1+ (ICOS+CD38+ or ICOS-CD38-). The receptors were gathered from an adult who received the influenza vaccine.

The chain employs TRBV11-1 and TRBJ2-5; 8 nucleotides agree with TRBD1. This CDR3 has 15 amino acids. J was trimmed by 3 bases and V by 3 bases; bases with no gene match: 6. Germline CDR1 is SGHAT and CDR2 is FQDESV (reference sequence). This CDR3 is CASSFAGTGEETQYF. CDR3 nucleotides: TGTGCCAGCAGCTTTGCCGGGACAGGAGAAGAGACCCAGTACTTC.

The chain employs TRBV7-8 and TRBJ1-5, with D possibly being TRBD1 (5 bases). This CDR3 has 13 amino acids. Germline assignment: CDR1 SGHVS and CDR2 FQNEAQ. The V end lost 2 bases, the J end lost 4 bases, and 6 bases lay between the germline ends. CDR3 in amino acids: CASSLRGNQPQHF. Here the CDR3 DNA reads TGTGCCAGCAGCTTACGGGGGAATCAGCCCCAGCATTTT.

The CDR3 nucleotides read TGTGCCAGCAGCCGCGTCTTTGGGGGCCAAGATACGCAGTATTTT. Protein product: CASSRVFGGQDTQYF. The chain carries TRBV7-2 and TRBJ2-3; D possibly corresponds to TRBD1 (6 bases). The CDR3 spans 15 residues. Between the trimmed V and J ends, which lost 5 bases and 5 bases, there was a span of 17 bases. CDR1 is SGHTA, CDR2 FQGNSA, per germline.

The CDR3 reads CSVEGGVSTDTQYF. The CDR3 region has the DNA TGCAGCGTTGAGGGCGGGGTCAGCACAGATACGCAGTATTTT. This chain connects TRBV29-1 to TRBJ2-3; maybe TRBD2 (6 bases). V lost 3 bases, J lost 0 bases, and 10 bases lay in between. Germline V gene sequence: CDR1 SQVTM, CDR2 ANQGSEA. The CDR3 totals 14 residues.

This sequence joins TRBV9 and TRBJ2-7, with D tentatively TRBD2 (5 bases). CDR3 size: 14 residues. Trimming took 1 base from V and 3 from J, leaving 11 bases between them. CDR1 is SGDLS, CDR2 YYNGEE, per germline. CDR3 residues: CASSVTGSSYEQYF. CDR3 sequence (DNA): TGTGCCAGCAGCGTAACGGGGAGCAGCTACGAGCAGTACTTC.

CDR3 sequence: CASSFSGEADTQYF. As DNA, the CDR3 is TGTGCCAGCAGCTTTTCTGGGGAGGCAGATACGCAGTATTTT. The genes are TRBV7-9 and TRBJ2-3; weak D call: TRBD2 (6 bases). V gave up 3 bases and J gave up 4 bases, with 11 bases separating them. Germline CDR1 is SEHNR and CDR2 is FQNEAQ (reference sequence). The CDR3 runs 14 residues.

The chain joins TRBV5-1 to TRBJ2-5; D is uncertain. The CDR3 loop spans 13 amino acids. V dropped 4 bases and J dropped 5 bases, with 12 bases sitting between them. Germline V gene sequence: CDR1 SGHRS, CDR2 YFSETQ. Written as DNA, the CDR3 is TGCGCCAGCAGCCCGCCACGGCGGGAGACCCAGTACTTC. Its translation: CASSPPRRETQYF.

This chain uses TRBV5-1 with TRBJ2-1; 8 nucleotides agree with TRBD2. The CDR3 contains 16 residues. The junction had 13 bases not matched to a gene; V was cut back by 4 bases and J by 7 bases. From germline, CDR1 is SGHRS and CDR2 YFSETQ. CDR3 in DNA: TGCGCCAGCAGCCCCCGCGGCGGGAGGACTGGTAATGAGCAGTTCTTC. As protein: CASSPRGGRTGNEQFF.

The chain employs TRBV5-1 and TRBJ2-2, with a possible D match to TRBD1 (5 bases). Looked up from germline, CDR1 is SGHRS and CDR2 is YFSETQ. CDR3 size: 15 residues. Trimming pared 0 bases from V and 6 bases from J, leaving 12 bases between. The CDR3 loop reads CASSLDRPSPGELFF. CDR3 nucleotide sequence: TGCGCCAGCAGCTTGGACAGGCCGAGCCCCGGGGAGCTGTTTTTT.

This rearrangement joins TRBV6-1 to TRBJ2-7; D possibly corresponds to TRBD2 (7 bases). Germline values: CDR1 MNHNS, CDR2 SASEGT. The CDR3 runs to 13 residues. Trimming removed 7 bases at V and 7 bases at J, with 17 bases between. The CDR3 region has the DNA TGTGCCAGCACTCGTGAGGGGGGGAGAGAGCAGTACTTC. Encoded protein: CASTREGGREQYF.

V gene TRBV5-5 combines with J gene TRBJ2-4, with D unclear. The CDR3 is made up of 11 amino acids. The germline CDR1 and CDR2 sequences are SGHKS and YYEKEE (reference sequence). V was shortened by 3 bases and J by 8 bases, with 6 bases between the two germline ends. CDR3 bases: TGTGCCAGCAGCTCACAAGACATTCAGTACTTC. Encoded protein: CASSSQDIQYF.

The chain has TRBV29-1 and TRBJ2-1; the match to TRBD1 covers 7 bases. J lost 0 bases, V lost 4 bases, and 3 bases had no gene match. The CDR3 totals 14 residues. CDR1 is SQVTM, CDR2 ANQGSEA, per germline. The CDR3 here is CSVVGDSSYNEQFF. CDR3 nucleotide sequence: TGCAGCGTTGTAGGGGACAGCTCCTACAATGAGCAGTTCTTC.

The chain recombines TRBV7-9 with TRBJ1-6, with 10 nucleotides matching TRBD1. The germline gives CDR1 SEHNR, CDR2 FQNEAQ (reference sequence). There are 13 residues in the CDR3. J lost 10 bases, V lost 3 bases, and 0 bases had no gene match. The CDR3 loop is CASSLGQGSPLHF. The CDR3 region has the DNA TGTGCCAGCAGCTTGGGACAGGGGTCACCCCTCCACTTT.

With respect to this clone: A read error may account for a junction end that differs from germline. This chain connects TRBV7-2 to TRBJ2-3, with TRBD2 matching over 8 bases. The CDR3 extends over 12 amino acids. CDR1 is SGHTA and CDR2 is FQGNSA in the germline V gene. CDR3 region: CASSPREGRQGF. The CDR3 bases are TGTGCCAGCAGCCCCCGGGAGGGGAGGCAGGGATTT.

CDR3 residues: CASTVRNYNSPLHF. The CDR3 DNA sequence: TGTGCCAGCACAGTCCGAAACTATAATTCACCCCTCCACTTT. V gene TRBV6-1 combines with J gene TRBJ1-6; no definite D call. V was trimmed by 7 bases and J by 3 bases, leaving 10 bases between them. In germline, CDR1 is MNHNS, CDR2 SASEGT. The CDR3 is made up of 14 amino acids.

This chain joins TRBV11-1 and TRBJ2-5, with 8 bases lining up with TRBD1. Trimming at V came to 4 bases and at J to 6 bases, leaving 4 bases not matched to a gene. Germline V gives CDR1 SGHAT, CDR2 FQDESV (reference sequence). The CDR3 spans 13 residues. The CDR3 DNA is TGTGCCAGCAGCTACGACAGGGGACAGACCCAGTACTTC. This sequence encodes CASSYDRGQTQYF.

The chain uses TRBV4-2 and TRBJ2-3, with TRBD2 matching 9 bases. Germline lookup yields CDR1 LGHNA and CDR2 YNFKEQ. CDR3 length equals 15 residues. The V gene end was trimmed by 0 bases and the J gene end by 6 bases; junction bases not matched to a gene: 4. CDR3 coding DNA: TGTGCCAGCAGCCAAGAGGCGGGGGGGCCCGATACGCAGTATTTT. Translation gives CASSQEAGGPDTQYF.

The chain carries TRBV5-8 and TRBJ2-7, with 7 bases lining up with TRBD1. The CDR3 runs 13 residues. Germline CDR1 and CDR2: SGHTS and YDEGEE. The ends lost 7 bases at V and 6 bases at J; junction bases unmatched: 10. The CDR3 DNA sequence: TGTGCCAGCCGTCGCGACAGGGCGGGCGAGCAGTACTTC. It specifies CASRRDRAGEQYF.

This sequence joins TRBV28 and TRBJ2-1; the D gene is possibly TRBD1 (6 bases). The V gene's germline CDR1 is MDHEN and CDR2 SYDVKM. This CDR3 has 12 residues. The V gene lost 6 bases and the J gene lost 10 bases, with 13 bases spanning the gap. CDR3 sequence: CASSLDRMEQFF. The CDR3 DNA sequence: TGTGCCAGCAGCCTGGACAGAATGGAGCAGTTCTTC.

The table lists this clone with a count of one. This rearrangement joins TRBV7-9 to TRBJ2-1; 11 bases map to TRBD2. The CDR3 is 17 residues long. V shed 4 bases and J 1 base; nucleotides not matched to a gene: 6. Germline lookup yields CDR1 SEHNR and CDR2 FQNEAQ (reference sequence). CDR3 nucleotide sequence: TGTGCCAGCAGCTCCACATCTAGCGGGAGGTCCTACAATGAGCAGTTCTTC. This gives the protein CASSSTSSGRSYNEQFF.

This rearrangement joins TRBV7-9 to TRBJ2-7; D is unclear. CDR3 length equals 13 residues. V was trimmed by 3 bases and J by 0 bases, leaving 6 bases between them. Germline V gene lookup returns CDR1 SEHNR and CDR2 FQNEAQ (reference sequence). The CDR3 sequence is CASSFSHSYEQYF. The CDR3 DNA follows: TGTGCCAGCAGCTTCAGTCACTCCTACGAGCAGTACTTC.

The chain has TRBV2 and TRBJ2-1; TRBD2 is a possible D gene (5 bases). The CDR3 is made up of 16 amino acids. Germline V gene sequence: CDR1 SNHLY, CDR2 FYNNEI. Trimming took off 5 bases at V and 2 bases at J, with 16 bases between the two ends. The CDR3 sequence: CASSLLGREPYNEQFF. The CDR3 bases are TGTGCCAGCAGTCTACTAGGAAGGGAACCCTACAATGAGCAGTTCTTC.